This T cell receptor (beta chain) appears in the sequencing data of a study of shared clonotypes between healthy human individuals. Whole-study results and caveats: Rarefaction gave evidence that sorted-subset sequencing remained incomplete despite large depth. The study sampled only blood, and tissue repertoires likely differ.

Measured with immunoSEQ multiplex PCR; TCRdb has only the in-frame clones, and not every one. The table shows 2 million to 2.5 million clones, with approximately 95% occurring only once. V lost 5 bases, J lost 7 bases, and 10 bases stayed unmatched. This CDR3 is 15 amino acids long. Germline V gives CDR1 SGHTA, CDR2 FQGTGA. A note on this clone: Its antigen is currently unknown.

This sequence originates from a man younger than 30 in good health. Some clones in this sample may be carry-over from other donors' samples. The sample was naive CD4+ T cells from PBMCs. The subset is: CD45RA+ positively selected. The rearrangement uses TRBV7-3 and TRBJ2-3; 9 bases agree with TRBD2. Here the CDR3 reads CASSLGASGKYTQYF. CDR3 DNA sequence: TGTGCCAGCAGCCTAGGGGCTAGCGGGAAGTATACGCAGTATTTT.